This T cell receptor beta chain emerged from a study of T-cell reconstitution after alpha-beta-depleted transplantation in children. Only a few counts were recorded for this clonotype. Unique molecular identifiers were incorporated into the prepared TCRbeta library. One entry per CDR3 protein results from TCRdb running MiXCR on the PCR reads. The sample lists hundreds of thousands of distinct CDR3 sequences, under 9.5% occurring once. The V end was cut by 0 bases, the J end by 2 bases, with 10 bases between. This CDR3 is built from 15 residues. Germline-derived CDR1 and CDR2 are SGHTA and FQGNSA. The J gene is TRBJ1-1, the V gene TRBV7-2; D gene unclear. Sequencing was performed on PBMCs from the stem cell graft donor, taken from the stem cell graft. This sequence originates from a human donor who donated a stem cell graft to a child with acute lymphoblastic leukemia. The CDR3 reads CASSLAGSSNTEAFF. The CDR3 DNA reads as TGTGCCAGCAGCTTAGCAGGGTCGTCAAACACTGAAGCTTTCTTT.